This is a list of T cell receptor beta chains from one sample in a study of T cell responses to AZD1222 COVID-19 vaccine. TCRdb's copy holds only in-frame clones and misses some; the assay was immunoSEQ multiplex PCR. The sample yields fewer than 200,000 clones, almost 95% seen once. Sequencing used peripheral blood, obtained on day 0 of AZD1222 vaccination. The receptors come from an adult in good health. CDR3s include the opening cysteine and the closing phenylalanine or tryptophan. A D gene is named only where the DNA matches it firmly.

J gene	V gene	D gene	CDR3 protein	CDR3 DNA
TRBJ1-2	TRBV7-2	TRBD1	CASSVPGQGRANYGYTF	TGTGCCAGCAGCGTCCCGGGACAGGGACGAGCTAACTATGGCTACACCTTC
TRBJ2-1	TRBV2	NA	CASRVGEQFF	TGTGCCAGCAGGGTCGGGGAGCAGTTCTTC
TRBJ2-3	TRBV7-2	NA	CASSRQSSVTDTQYF	TGTGCCAGCAGCCGCCAATCAAGCGTGACAGATACGCAGTATTTT
TRBJ1-5	TRBV6-5	TRBD1	CASSQRTGGNQPQHF	TGTGCCAGCAGTCAGCGGACAGGGGGCAATCAGCCCCAGCATTTT
TRBJ1-4	TRBV7-9	NA	CASMAPGLSTNEKLFF	TGTGCCAGCATGGCCCCAGGGCTATCAACTAATGAAAAACTGTTTTTT
TRBJ1-2	TRBV5-1	NA	CASSPNWDNENYGYTF	TGCGCCAGCAGCCCAAACTGGGACAATGAAAACTATGGCTACACCTTC
TRBJ1-1	TRBV6-5	NA	CASSSPDGRRVAFF	TGTGCCAGCAGTTCCCCAGACGGACGTCGCGTAGCTTTCTTT
TRBJ2-1	TRBV19	TRBD2	CASSTAGSSYNEQFF	TGTGCCAGTAGTACAGCGGGAAGCTCCTACAATGAGCAGTTCTTC
TRBJ2-2	TRBV7-2	TRBD1	CASSSGGNTGELFF	TGTGCCAGCAGCTCAGGGGGGAACACCGGGGAGCTGTTTTTT
TRBJ1-2	TRBV28	NA	CASSRALNYGYTF	TGTGCCAGCAGTCGGGCCTTAAACTATGGCTACACCTTC
TRBJ2-1	TRBV5-1	TRBD1	CASSVTGVGYNEQFF	TGCGCCAGCAGCGTTACAGGGGTAGGGTACAATGAGCAGTTCTTC
TRBJ1-4	TRBV6-5	NA	CASSYNRRARMELFF	TGTGCCAGCAGTTATAATAGGAGGGCCCGGATGGAACTGTTTTTT
TRBJ2-1	TRBV29-1	TRBD2	CSVDGLAGYNEQFF	TGCAGCGTAGACGGACTAGCGGGATACAATGAGCAGTTCTTC
TRBJ1-1	TRBV5-1	NA	CASSLVPGSTEAFF	TGCGCCAGCAGCTTGGTGCCGGGAAGCACTGAAGCTTTCTTT
TRBJ2-7	TRBV5-1	TRBD2	CASGTSGSESSYEQYF	TGCGCCAGCGGGACTAGCGGGAGTGAAAGTTCCTACGAGCAGTACTTC
TRBJ2-3	TRBV5-1	TRBD2	CASSFGLAGTDTQYF	TGCGCCAGCAGCTTCGGACTAGCGGGCACAGATACGCAGTATTTT
TRBJ1-6	TRBV27	NA	CASSPTGLFGSPLHF	TGTGCCAGCAGCCCAACTGGGCTATTTGGTTCACCCCTCCACTTT
TRBJ2-7	TRBV5-4	TRBD2	CASSLGGTSGSSNYEQYF	TGTGCCAGCAGCTTGGGGGGGACTAGCGGGAGTTCAAACTACGAGCAGTACTTC